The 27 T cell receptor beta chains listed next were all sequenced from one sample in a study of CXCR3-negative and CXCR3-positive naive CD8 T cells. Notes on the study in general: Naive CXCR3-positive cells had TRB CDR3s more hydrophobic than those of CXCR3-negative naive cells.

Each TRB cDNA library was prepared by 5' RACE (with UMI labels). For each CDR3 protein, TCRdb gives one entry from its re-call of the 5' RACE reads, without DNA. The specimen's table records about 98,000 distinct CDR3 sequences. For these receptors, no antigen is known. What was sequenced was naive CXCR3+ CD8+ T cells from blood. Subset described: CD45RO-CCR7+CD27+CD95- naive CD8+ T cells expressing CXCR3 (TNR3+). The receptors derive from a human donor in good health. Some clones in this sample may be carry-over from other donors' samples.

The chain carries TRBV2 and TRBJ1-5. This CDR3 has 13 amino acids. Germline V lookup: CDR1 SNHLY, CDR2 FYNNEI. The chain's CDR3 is CASRDSLNQPQHF.

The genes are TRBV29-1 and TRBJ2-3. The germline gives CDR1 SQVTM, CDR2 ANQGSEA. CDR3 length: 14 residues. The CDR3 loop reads CSVEGFLSTDTQYF.

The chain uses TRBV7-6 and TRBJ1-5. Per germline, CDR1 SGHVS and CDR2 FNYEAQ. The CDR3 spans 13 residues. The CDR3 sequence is CASSRGGNQPQHF.

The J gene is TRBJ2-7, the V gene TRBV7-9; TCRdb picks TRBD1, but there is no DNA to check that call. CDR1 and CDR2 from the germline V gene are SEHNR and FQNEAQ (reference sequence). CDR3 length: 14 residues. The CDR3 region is CASSSGQVSYEQYF.

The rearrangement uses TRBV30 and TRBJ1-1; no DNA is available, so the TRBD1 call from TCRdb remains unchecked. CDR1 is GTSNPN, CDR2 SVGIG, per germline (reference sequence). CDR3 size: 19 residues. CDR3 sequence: CAFDSSPASWDATDTEAFF.

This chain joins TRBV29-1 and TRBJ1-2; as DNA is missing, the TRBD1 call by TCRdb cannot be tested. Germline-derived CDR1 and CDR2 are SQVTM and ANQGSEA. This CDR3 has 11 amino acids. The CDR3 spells CSASTGAGYTF.

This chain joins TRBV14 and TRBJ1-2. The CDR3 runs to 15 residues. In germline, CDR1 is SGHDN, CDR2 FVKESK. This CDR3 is CASSQVLGSNYGYTF.

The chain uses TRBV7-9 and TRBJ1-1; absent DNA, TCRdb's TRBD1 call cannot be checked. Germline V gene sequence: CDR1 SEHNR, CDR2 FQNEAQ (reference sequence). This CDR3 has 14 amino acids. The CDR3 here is CASTQAGGNTEAFF.

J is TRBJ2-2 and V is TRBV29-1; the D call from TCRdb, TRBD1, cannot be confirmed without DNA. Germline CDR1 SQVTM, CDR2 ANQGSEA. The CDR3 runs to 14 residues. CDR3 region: CSVEEDSNTGELFF.

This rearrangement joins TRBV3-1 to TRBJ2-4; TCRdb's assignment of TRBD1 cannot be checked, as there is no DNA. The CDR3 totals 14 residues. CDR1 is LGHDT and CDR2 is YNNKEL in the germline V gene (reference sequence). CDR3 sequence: CASSQTSDRNIQYF.

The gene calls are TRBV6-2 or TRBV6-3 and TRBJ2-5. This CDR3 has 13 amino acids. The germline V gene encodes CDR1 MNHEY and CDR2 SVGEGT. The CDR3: CASSPNVEETQYF.

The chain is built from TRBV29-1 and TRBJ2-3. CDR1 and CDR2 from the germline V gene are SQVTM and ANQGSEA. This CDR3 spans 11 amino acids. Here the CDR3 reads CSAGGTDTQYF.

The CDR3 sequence is CSVEDPAGNQFF. V is TRBV29-1 and J is TRBJ2-1; the TCRdb D gene call, TRBD1, has no DNA to confirm it. This CDR3 spans 12 amino acids. Germline V gene data show CDR1 as SQVTM and CDR2 as ANQGSEA.

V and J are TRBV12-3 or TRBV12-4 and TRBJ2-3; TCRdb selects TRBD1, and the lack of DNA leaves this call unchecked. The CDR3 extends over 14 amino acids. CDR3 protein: CASSWDRGQDTQYF.

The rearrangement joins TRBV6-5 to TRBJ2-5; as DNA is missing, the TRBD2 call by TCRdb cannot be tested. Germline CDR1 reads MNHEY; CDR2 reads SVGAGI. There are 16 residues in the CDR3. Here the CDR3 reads CASSPTSGGAKETQYF.

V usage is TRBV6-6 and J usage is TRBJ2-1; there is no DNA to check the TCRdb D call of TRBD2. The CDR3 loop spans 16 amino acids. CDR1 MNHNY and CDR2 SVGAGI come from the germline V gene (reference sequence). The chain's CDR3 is CASSYSPRRAGPEQFF.

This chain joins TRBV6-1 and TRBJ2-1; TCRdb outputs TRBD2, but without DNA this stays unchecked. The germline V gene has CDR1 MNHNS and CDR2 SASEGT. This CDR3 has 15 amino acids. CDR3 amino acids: CASSATSGGYNEQFF.

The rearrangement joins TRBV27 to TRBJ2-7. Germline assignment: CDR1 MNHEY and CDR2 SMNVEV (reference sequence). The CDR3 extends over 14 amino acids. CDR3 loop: CASSSPRTTYEQYF.

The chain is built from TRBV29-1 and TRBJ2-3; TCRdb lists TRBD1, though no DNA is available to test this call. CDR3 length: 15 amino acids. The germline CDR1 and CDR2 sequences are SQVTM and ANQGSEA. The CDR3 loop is CSPRGGGTSTDTQYF.

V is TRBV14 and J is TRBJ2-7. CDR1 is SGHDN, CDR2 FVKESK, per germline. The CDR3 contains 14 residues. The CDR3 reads CASSQGGSYYEQYF.

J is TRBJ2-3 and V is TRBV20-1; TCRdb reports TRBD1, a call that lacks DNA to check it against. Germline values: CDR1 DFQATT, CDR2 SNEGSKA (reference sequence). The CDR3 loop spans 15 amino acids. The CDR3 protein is CSARIPGQRTDTQYF.

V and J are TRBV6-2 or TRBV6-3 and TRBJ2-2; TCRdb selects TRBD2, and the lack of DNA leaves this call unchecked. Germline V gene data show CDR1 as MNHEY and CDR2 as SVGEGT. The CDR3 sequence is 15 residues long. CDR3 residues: CASTVASGVTGELFF.

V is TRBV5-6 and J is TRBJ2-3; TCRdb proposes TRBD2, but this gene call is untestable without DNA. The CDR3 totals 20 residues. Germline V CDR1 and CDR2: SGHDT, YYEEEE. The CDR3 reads CASSLASLAGGLINTDTQYF.

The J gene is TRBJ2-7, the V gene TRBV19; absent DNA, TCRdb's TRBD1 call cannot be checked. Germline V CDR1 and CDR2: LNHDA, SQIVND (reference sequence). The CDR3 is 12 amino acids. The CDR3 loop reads CATRDRGLEQYF.

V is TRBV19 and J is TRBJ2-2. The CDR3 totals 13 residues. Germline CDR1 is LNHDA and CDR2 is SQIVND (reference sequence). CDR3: CASSIDLVAELFF.

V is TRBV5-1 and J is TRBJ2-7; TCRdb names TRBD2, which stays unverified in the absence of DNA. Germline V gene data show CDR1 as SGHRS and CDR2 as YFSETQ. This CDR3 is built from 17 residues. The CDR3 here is CASSPASSGRSSYEQYF.

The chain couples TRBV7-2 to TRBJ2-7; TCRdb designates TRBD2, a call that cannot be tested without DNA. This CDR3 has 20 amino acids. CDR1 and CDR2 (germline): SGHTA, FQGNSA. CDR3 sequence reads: CASSSQRLTSGGSDPWEQYF.